This T cell receptor (beta chain) is from a study of blood T cells in healthy people across ages. The authors ran a second PCR of roughly 6 to 12 cycles using a sample-barcoded 5' primer and a J-beta primer mix. In TCRdb, the 5' RACE reads were re-called with MiXCR into one record per CDR3 protein. Counted here are over 450,000 distinct CDR3 sequences, around 24% occurring once; the ten biggest clones make up just under 9%. The CDR3 loop spans 13 amino acids. V was shortened by 3 bases and J by 6 bases, with 11 bases between the two germline ends. The same data also contributed to another study, on T cells of mothers and their children. In that study: Each donor was one of three healthy Caucasian mothers or one of their six children.

The V and J genes are TRBV12-3 or TRBV12-4 and TRBJ1-2, with D possibly matching TRBD1 (5 bases). Material: blood. This TCR came from a boy younger than 18 in good health. CDR3 loop: CASSFSRADGYTF. In DNA form, the CDR3 reads TGTGCCAGCAGTTTTTCCAGGGCGGATGGCTACACCTTC.